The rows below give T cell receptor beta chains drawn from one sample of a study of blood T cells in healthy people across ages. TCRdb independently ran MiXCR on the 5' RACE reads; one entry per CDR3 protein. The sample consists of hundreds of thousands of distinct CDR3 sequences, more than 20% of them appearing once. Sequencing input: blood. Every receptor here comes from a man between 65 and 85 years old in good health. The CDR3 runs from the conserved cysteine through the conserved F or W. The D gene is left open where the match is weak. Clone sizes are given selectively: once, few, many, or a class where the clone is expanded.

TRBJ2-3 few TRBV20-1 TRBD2 TGCAGTGCTAGGAGCCTGCGGCGCGGGAGGACAGATACGCAGTATTTT CSARSLRRGRTDTQYF
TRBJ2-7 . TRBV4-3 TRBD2 TGCGCCAGCAGCCAAGATAAAACTAGCGGGAGACTCTACGAGCAGTACTTC CASSQDKTSGRLYEQYF
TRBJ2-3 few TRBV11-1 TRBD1 TGTGCCAGCAGTCCACAGGGGTTCTCAGATACGCAGTATTTT CASSPQGFSDTQYF
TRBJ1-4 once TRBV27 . TGTGCCAGCGATCAAGGGGTCCCCTTAACTAATGAAAAACTGTTTTTT CASDQGVPLTNEKLFF
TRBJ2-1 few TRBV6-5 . TGTGCCAGCAGCACCCGAGGGTCGCAGTTCTTC CASSTRGSQFF
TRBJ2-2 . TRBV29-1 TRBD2 TGCAGCGTACGGGAACTAGCGTGGGACGGGGAGCTGTTTTTT CSVRELAWDGELFF
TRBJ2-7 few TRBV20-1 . TGCAGTGCTGGGATCCGCGAAAGCGTCTACGAGCAGTACTTC CSAGIRESVYEQYF
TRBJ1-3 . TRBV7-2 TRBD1 TGTGCCAGCAGCTTACTCCGGGACAGGGGGCGGCTAACTGGAAACACCATATATTTT CASSLLRDRGRLTGNTIYF
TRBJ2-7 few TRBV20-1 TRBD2 TGCAGTGCCCAACTAGCGGGAGGATTGTACGAGCAGTACTTC CSAQLAGGLYEQYF
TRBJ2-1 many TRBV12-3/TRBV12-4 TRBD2 TGTGCCAGCAGTCCCCAGGGAGCGGGAGGTTACAATGAGCAGTTCTTC CASSPQGAGGYNEQFF
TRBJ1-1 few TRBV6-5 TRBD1 TGTGCCAGCAGGAGATCCGGGACAGGGAGTAACGAAGCTTTCTTT CASRRSGTGSNEAFF
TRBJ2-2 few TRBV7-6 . TGTGCCAGCAGCTTCCGGGACCTGAACACCGGGGAGCTGTTTTTT CASSFRDLNTGELFF
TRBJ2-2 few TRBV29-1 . TGCAGCGTTGTCCCTCAGAAAGGGACCGGGGAGCTGTTTTTT CSVVPQKGTGELFF
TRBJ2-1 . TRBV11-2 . TGTGCCAGCAGCTTATCAGGAGACTCCTACAATGAGCAGTTCTTC CASSLSGDSYNEQFF
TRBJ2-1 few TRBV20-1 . TGCAGTGCTACGTGGCGGACTAACAATGAGCAGTTCTTC CSATWRTNNEQFF
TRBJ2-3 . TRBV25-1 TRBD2 TGTGCCAGCAGTGAAGCGGGAGCCCAAGATACGCAGTATTTT CASSEAGAQDTQYF
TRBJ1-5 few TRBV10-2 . TGCGCCAGCAGTGAAGAGTTCCATCAGCCCCAGCATTTT CASSEEFHQPQHF
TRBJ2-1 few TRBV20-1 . TGCAGTGCTAGCCCCTTACAGGGAGCCTTTTACAATGAGCAGTTCTTC CSASPLQGAFYNEQFF
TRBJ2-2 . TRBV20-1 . TGCAGTGCTCGGAGGCAGGGGCAGGGGGAGCTGTTTTTT CSARRQGQGELFF
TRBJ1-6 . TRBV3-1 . TGTGCCAGCAGCCCGACGCCTTTTACAGGGAGGAATTCACCCCTCCACTTT CASSPTPFTGRNSPLHF
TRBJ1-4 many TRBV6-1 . TGTGCCAGCAGTCCATTTACTTTCACGTCGAAGGTGGGGGATGAAAAACTGTTTTTT CASSPFTFTSKVGDEKLFF